The rows below give T cell receptor beta chains drawn from one sample of a study of blood T cell repertoires in COVID-19. Assay used: immunoSEQ multiplex PCR; TCRdb lists only in-frame clones, some missing. The sample yields 85,000 to 100,000 clones, less than 85% seen once. Sequences were obtained from peripheral blood. These receptors were taken from a middle-aged man who had recovered from COVID-19. CDR3s include the opening cysteine and the closing phenylalanine or tryptophan. The D gene is left open where the match is weak. Part of the rows lack a size; the others show once, few, many or a class for expanded clones.

15	TRBV19	.	TRBJ2-2	.	CASSIRDTYTGELFF	TGTGCCAGTAGTATACGGGACACCTACACCGGGGAGCTGTTTTTT
13	TRBV11-2	.	TRBJ2-1	.	CASSAKSGAEQFF	TGTGCCAGCAGCGCGAAATCGGGTGCTGAGCAGTTCTTC
18	TRBV13	.	TRBJ2-6	.	CASSFGLHSSSAANVLTF	TGTGCCAGCAGCTTCGGTCTGCACAGCTCGTCTGCGGCCAACGTCCTGACTTTC
13	TRBV12-3/TRBV12-4	.	TRBJ2-7	few	CATAQGSTLEQYF	TGTGCCACTGCACAGGGATCTACCCTAGAGCAGTACTTC
12	TRBV28	.	TRBJ1-2	once	CAISTVHYGYTF	TGTGCCATCTCGACAGTTCACTATGGCTACACCTTC
16	TRBV5-1	TRBD1	TRBJ2-3	once	CASSLAGTASTDTQYF	TGCGCCAGCAGCTTGGCCGGGACAGCTAGCACAGATACGCAGTATTTT
14	TRBV3-1/TRBV3-2	.	TRBJ2-7	.	CASSQGYGPEGQYF	TGTGCCAGCAGCCAAGGCTACGGTCCCGAGGGGCAGTACTTC
14	TRBV2	.	TRBJ2-3	.	CASKPGQTGHTQYF	TGTGCCAGCAAACCGGGACAAACGGGACATACGCAGTATTTT
16	TRBV12-5	TRBD2	TRBJ2-2	once	CASGFSGGTNTGELFF	TGTGCTAGTGGTTTTAGCGGGGGGACGAACACCGGGGAGCTGTTTTTT
14	TRBV19	.	TRBJ1-6	.	CASSIEGAVGSLHF	TGTGCCAGTAGTATAGAGGGAGCCGTGGGGTCCCTCCACTTT